Described below is a single T cell receptor beta chain sequence and its context. In its sample, this clonotype was seen many times. Its recognized antigen is unknown. No much larger clonotype is one base removed from it; base qualities were not supplied. Stable Graves' hyperthyroidism was defined as no progression to ophthalmopathy during 18 months of follow-up. Hyperthyroidism patients were newly diagnosed, with disease duration under 2 months, and aged 18 to 65 years. Exclusion was applied to patients with uncontrolled infections, other autoimmune diseases, pregnancy or lactation. Diagnoses were established on the basis of clinical symptoms, serum thyroxine and TRAb, thyroid ultrasound, and orbital computed tomography. PBMCs were isolated from 7.5 to 10 ml of fresh peripheral blood by Ficoll-Paque density gradient centrifugation. Total RNA was extracted using Trizol reagent, and RNA quality was assessed on an Agilent 2100 Bioanalyzer.

CDR1 is given as SEHNR and CDR2 as FQNEAQ, both from the germline V gene (reference sequence). V lost 5 bases and J lost 4 bases, and the count of bases not matched to a germline gene is 10. The CDR3 runs 16 residues from the cysteine to the phenylalanine. Only CDR3 DNA remains: 48 bases, in frame from the first base. Amplification of TCR beta CDR3 regions was carried out from RNA transcripts. The TCR CDR3 was subjected to a first round of RT-PCR using the HTBI primer set and the Qiagen OneStep RT-PCR kit. The libraries were constructed in a second round of multiplex PCR and then size-selected and purified. Libraries were sequenced paired-end with 100 bp reads on an Illumina HiSeq2000. From the authors' description of their analysis: Raw data were processed with SOAPnuke, discarding reads with adapters, uncalled bases, mean Phred below 15, or no exact constant-primer or identifier match. High-quality paired reads were merged using COPE v1.2.5, and each unique nucleotide sequence was defined as a clonotype. Clonotypes were aligned to IMGT TRBV, TRBD and TRBJ reference segments using MiTCR v1.1. The analysis included only V-J combinations with a frequency above 0.0001, which together covered roughly 99% of the repertoires. A TCS score was defined as the ratio of F50 (clonal expansion) to E x V (chaos), with BLOSUM62-based TCRdist applied between CDR3 peptides within each V-J. Welch's t-statistics and random forest reduced approximately 520 V-J features to fewer than 15, which were used in a naive Bayes classifier (R e1071). TCRdb trimmed public reads at Q25 via fastp, called clones via MiXCR and kept in-frame beta chains. Each entry is one CDR3 protein sequence, shown with its most common DNA and genes. The V and J calls here are based on TCRdb, not the publication. This sample comprises roughly 750,000 distinct CDR3 sequences, about 15% of them detected only once. Jointly, the top ten make up about 8.4% of the sample.

This sample is drawn from a study of T cells in Graves' hyperthyroidism and ophthalmopathy (dated by TCRdb to about 2019). With regard to the full study: Peripheral blood samples were taken at initial diagnosis, before any treatment was given. TCR V-J signatures able to tell the groups apart were searched for in a discovery cohort of some 100 patients, of whom more than 40 had Graves' ophthalmopathy and around 56 had stable Graves' hyperthyroidism. Prospective prediction of ophthalmopathy was tested in an independent validation cohort consisting of about 20 hyperthyroidism patients and approximately 16 patients who later progressed to ophthalmopathy. The approximately 98 discovery patients were randomly divided into training and test sets at a 7:3 ratio. The study also compared thyroid tissue and blood T-cell repertoires from about 6 Graves' hyperthyroidism patients. After blood sampling, hyperthyroidism patients were treated with methimazole at a starting dose of 30 mg daily, and ophthalmopathy patients were treated with high-dose intravenous methylprednisolone. The paper describes TCR Vbeta CDR3 sequencing of 140 or so peripheral blood samples, made up of around 41 ophthalmopathy patients, roughly 72 hyperthyroidism patients and 17 progressor patients. What the study reported, not specific to this receptor: Sample size was not statistically predetermined, and blinding of investigators to group allocation was not performed. Most expanded thyroid clonotypes (frequency above 0.001) were also detected in blood, a finding suggesting that blood repertoires may reflect thyroid immune responses. A 13 V-J signature model separated ophthalmopathy from stable hyperthyroidism, with 87.88% sensitivity and about 81% specificity in cross-validation and 80%/75% in testing. In validation, progression to ophthalmopathy was predicted by the model with 65% to 71% sensitivity and under 85% specificity, a median of roughly 6.4 months before onset.

The receptor comes from a man aged 18 to 29 with Graves' hyperthyroidism. The chain is made from TRBV7-9 and TRBJ2-3; 9 bases in the junction line up with TRBD2. Sequencing used blood. The CDR3 region: CASSPSVAGVPDTQYF. The DNA sequence is given as TGTGCCAGCAGCCCTAGCGTAGCGGGAGTACCAGATACGCAGTATTTT.